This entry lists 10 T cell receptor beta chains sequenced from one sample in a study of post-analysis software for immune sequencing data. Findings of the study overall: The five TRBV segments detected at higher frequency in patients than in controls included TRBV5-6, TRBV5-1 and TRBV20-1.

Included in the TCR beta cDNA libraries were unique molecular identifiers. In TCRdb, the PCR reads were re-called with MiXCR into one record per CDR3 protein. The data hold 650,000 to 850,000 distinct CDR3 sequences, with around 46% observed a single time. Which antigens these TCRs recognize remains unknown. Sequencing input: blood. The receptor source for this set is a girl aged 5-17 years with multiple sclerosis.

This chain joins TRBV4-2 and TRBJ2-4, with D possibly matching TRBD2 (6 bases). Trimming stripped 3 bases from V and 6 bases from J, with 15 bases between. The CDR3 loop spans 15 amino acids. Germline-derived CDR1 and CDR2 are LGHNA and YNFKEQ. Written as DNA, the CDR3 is TGTGCCAGCAGCCATCCCGCGGAGGGCCTAAACATTCAGTACTTC. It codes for CASSHPAEGLNIQYF.

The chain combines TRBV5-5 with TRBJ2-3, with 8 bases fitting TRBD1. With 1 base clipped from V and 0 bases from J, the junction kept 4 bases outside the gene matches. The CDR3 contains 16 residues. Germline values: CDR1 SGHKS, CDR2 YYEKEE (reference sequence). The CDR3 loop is CASSLTQGASTDTQYF. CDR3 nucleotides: TGTGCCAGCAGCTTGACGCAGGGGGCTAGCACAGATACGCAGTATTTT.

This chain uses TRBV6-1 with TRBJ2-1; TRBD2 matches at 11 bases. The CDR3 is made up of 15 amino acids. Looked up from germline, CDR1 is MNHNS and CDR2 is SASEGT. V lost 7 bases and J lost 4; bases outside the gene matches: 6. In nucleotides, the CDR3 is TGTGCCAGCATCCCTAGCGGGAGGCCATACAATGAGCAGTTCTTC. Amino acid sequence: CASIPSGRPYNEQFF.

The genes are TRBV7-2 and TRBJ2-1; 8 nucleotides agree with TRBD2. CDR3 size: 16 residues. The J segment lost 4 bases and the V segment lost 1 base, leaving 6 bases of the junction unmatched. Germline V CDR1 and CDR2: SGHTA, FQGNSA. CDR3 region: CASSLVATSGYNEQFF. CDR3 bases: TGTGCCAGCAGCTTAGTCGCAACTAGCGGATACAATGAGCAGTTCTTC.

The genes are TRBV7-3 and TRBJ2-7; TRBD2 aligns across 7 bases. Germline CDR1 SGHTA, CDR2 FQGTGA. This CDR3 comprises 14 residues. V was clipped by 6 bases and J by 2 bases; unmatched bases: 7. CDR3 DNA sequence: TGTGCCAGCAGTTTACCGGGACTAACCTACGAGCAGTACTTC. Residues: CASSLPGLTYEQYF.

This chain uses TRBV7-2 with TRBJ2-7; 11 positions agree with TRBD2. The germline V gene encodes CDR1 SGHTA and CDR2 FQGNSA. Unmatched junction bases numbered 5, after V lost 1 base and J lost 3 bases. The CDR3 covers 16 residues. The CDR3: CASSLGPLAGGYEQYF. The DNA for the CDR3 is TGTGCCAGCAGCTTAGGCCCCCTAGCGGGAGGCTACGAGCAGTACTTC.

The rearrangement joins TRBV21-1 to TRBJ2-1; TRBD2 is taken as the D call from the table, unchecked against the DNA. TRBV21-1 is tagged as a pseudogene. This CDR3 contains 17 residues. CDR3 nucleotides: TGTGCCAGCAGCAAATACAAGCGTGGGGGCCACTACAATGAGCAGTTCTTC. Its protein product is CASSKYKRGGHYNEQFF.

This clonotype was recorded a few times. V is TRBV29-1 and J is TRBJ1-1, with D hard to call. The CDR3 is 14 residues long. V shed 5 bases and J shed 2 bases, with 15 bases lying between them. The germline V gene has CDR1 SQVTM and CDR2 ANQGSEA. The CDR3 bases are TGCAGCGTTTGGACCGCATGGGAAAACACTGAAGCTTTCTTT. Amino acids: CSVWTAWENTEAFF. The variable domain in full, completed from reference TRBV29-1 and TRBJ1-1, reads SAVISQKPSRDICQRGTSLTIQCQVDSQVTMMFWYRQQPGQSLTLIATANQGSEATYESGFVIDKFPISRPNLTFSTLTVSNMSPEDSSIYLCSVWTAWENTEAFFGQGTRLTVV.

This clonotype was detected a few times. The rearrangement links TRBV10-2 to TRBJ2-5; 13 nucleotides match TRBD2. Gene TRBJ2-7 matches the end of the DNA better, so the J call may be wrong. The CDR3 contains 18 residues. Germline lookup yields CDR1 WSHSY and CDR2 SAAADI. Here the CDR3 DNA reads TGCGCCAGCAGTGAGACCGAGGGGACTAGCGGGACTGTTTACGAGCAGTACTTC. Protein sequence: CASSETEGTSGTVYEQYF.

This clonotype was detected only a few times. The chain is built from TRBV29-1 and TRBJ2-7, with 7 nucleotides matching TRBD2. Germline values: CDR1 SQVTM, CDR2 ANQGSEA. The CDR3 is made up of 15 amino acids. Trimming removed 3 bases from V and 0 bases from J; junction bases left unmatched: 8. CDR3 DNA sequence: TGCAGCGTTGATAAGGGCGGGGGAAGCTCCTACGAGCAGTACTTC. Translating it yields CSVDKGGGSSYEQYF.